Shown below are 28 T cell receptor beta chains from a single sample sequenced in a study of blood T cell repertoires in COVID-19. Generated by immunoSEQ multiplex PCR, the TCRdb table keeps only in-frame clones and is missing some. The sample lists under 200,000 clones, about 90% occurring once. Sample: PBMCs or T cells enriched from blood (not recorded which). These receptor sequences come from a woman between 18 and 29 years old who had recovered from COVID-19.

This clone was found many times. CDR3 sequence (DNA): TGTGCCAGCAGTGAAGGCGGAGGGGTAAGCTCACCCCTCCACTTT. It specifies CASSEGGGVSSPLHF. This rearrangement joins TRBV6-1 to TRBJ1-6, with a possible D match to TRBD1 (5 bases). The CDR3 is 15 residues long. Trimming shortened V by 1 base and J by 10 bases, and 14 bases separated the two germline ends. Germline values: CDR1 MNHNS, CDR2 SASEGT.

The chain has TRBV5-1 and TRBJ1-4; D possibly corresponds to TRBD1 (5 bases). V gave up 3 bases and J gave up 16 bases, with 16 bases separating them. CDR1 SGHRS and CDR2 YFSETQ come from the germline V gene. This CDR3 has 12 residues. The CDR3 loop is CASSSEKGKAFF. CDR3 DNA: TGCGCCAGCAGCTCCGAGAAGGGGAAGGCGTTTTTT. The full variable domain, completed using reference TRBV5-1 and TRBJ1-4, is KAGVTQTPRYLIKTRGQQVTLSCSPISGHRSVSWYQQTPGQGLQFLFEYFSETQRNKGNFPGRFSGRQFSNSRSEMNVSTLELGDSALYLCASSSEKGKAFFGSGTQLSVL.

This rearrangement joins TRBV27 to TRBJ1-2, with no clear D. The germline CDR1 and CDR2 sequences are MNHEY and SMNVEV (reference sequence). The CDR3 is made up of 14 amino acids. Trimming pared 5 bases from V and 8 bases from J, leaving 18 bases between. For the CDR3, the DNA is TGTGCCAGCAGTCCAATTCGGGCAGGAGGAGGCTACACCTTC. It codes for CASSPIRAGGGYTF.

This rearrangement joins TRBV12-3 or TRBV12-4 to TRBJ2-7; TRBD1 is a possible D gene (7 bases). The V and J ends lost 6 bases and 0 bases respectively, with 9 bases between them. This CDR3 spans 13 amino acids. Here the CDR3 reads CASRRDSSYEQYF. The CDR3, as DNA: TGTGCCAGCAGGCGGGACAGCTCCTACGAGCAGTACTTC.

The chain has TRBV5-6 and TRBJ1-3; TRBD1 aligns across 7 bases. Trimming took 4 bases from V and 5 from J; bases not matched to a gene: 3. The CDR3 consists of 13 residues. Germline V gives CDR1 SGHDT, CDR2 YYEEEE. The CDR3 DNA sequence: TGTGCCAGCAGCCCAGGGGGTAGAAACACCATATATTTT. This gives the protein CASSPGGRNTIYF.

This clone was observed a handful of times. J is TRBJ1-5 and V is TRBV9; 8 positions match TRBD1. In germline, CDR1 is SGDLS, CDR2 YYNGEE. The CDR3 loop spans 13 amino acids. V dropped 3 bases and J dropped 7; count of bases not matched to a gene: 3. The CDR3 DNA is TGTGCCAGCAGCGCACAGGGGGTACAGCCCCAGCATTTT. This sequence encodes CASSAQGVQPQHF.

This chain connects TRBV4-1 to TRBJ2-3; weak D call: TRBD2 (5 bases). The germline V gene encodes CDR1 MGHRA and CDR2 YSYEKL. The CDR3 loop spans 15 amino acids. V lost 5 bases and J 5 bases, leaving 17 bases between the germline ends. CDR3 in amino acids: CASSLTRSGRDTQYF. In DNA form, the CDR3 reads TGCGCCAGCAGCTTAACTAGAAGCGGAAGAGATACGCAGTATTTT.

This chain connects TRBV29-1 to TRBJ2-2; 7 bases are shared with TRBD1. The CDR3 length is 15 residues. From germline, CDR1 is SQVTM and CDR2 ANQGSEA. Trimming at V came to 5 bases and at J to 1 base, leaving 7 bases not matched to a gene. The CDR3 DNA is TGCAGCGTTCTCCGGGACAGTCTGAACACCGGGGAGCTGTTTTTT. Protein sequence: CSVLRDSLNTGELFF.

The rearrangement joins TRBV5-4 to TRBJ1-1; D is undetermined. Deletions cut 0 bases from V and 0 bases from J, with 9 bases between. The CDR3 is 15 amino acids. CDR1 is SGHNT and CDR2 is YYREEE in the germline V gene (reference sequence). CDR3 nucleotide sequence: TGTGCCAGCAGCTTGGACCCGGTCATGAACACTGAAGCTTTCTTT. It yields the protein CASSLDPVMNTEAFF.

The V and J genes are TRBV14 and TRBJ1-5; D uncertain. CDR1 is SGHDN, CDR2 FVKESK, per germline. Trimming removed 0 bases at V and 9 bases at J, with 9 bases between. The CDR3 sequence is 13 residues long. CDR3 sequence reads: CASSQDRSGPQHF. CDR3 nucleotides: TGTGCCAGCAGCCAAGACAGGTCAGGGCCCCAGCATTTT.

The chain is built from TRBV15 and TRBJ1-3; D unclear. Germline assignment: CDR1 LNHNV and CDR2 YYDKDF (reference sequence). The CDR3 consists of 16 residues. Trimming took 3 bases from V and 0 from J, leaving 12 bases between them. The CDR3: CATSRGGEGSGNTIYF. DNA for the CDR3: TGTGCCACCAGCAGGGGCGGGGAAGGCTCTGGAAACACCATATATTTT.

The rearrangement links TRBV30 to TRBJ2-7; 10 bases agree with TRBD1. The CDR3 length is 12 residues. Germline CDR1 reads GTSNPN; CDR2 reads SVGIG (reference sequence). In nucleotides, the CDR3 is TGTGCGTGCGGGACAGGGGTGCTCGAGCAGTACTTC. The encoded protein is CACGTGVLEQYF.

Only one count was recorded for this clone. The genes are TRBV13 and TRBJ2-2; 7 nucleotides align to TRBD1. The CDR3 is made up of 15 amino acids. Germline loops: CDR1 PRHDT, CDR2 FYEKMQ (reference sequence). The ends lost 5 bases at V and 4 bases at J; junction bases unmatched: 7. This chain's CDR3 is CASSDRDSPTGELFF. The DNA of the CDR3 is TGTGCCAGCAGCGATAGGGACAGTCCCACCGGGGAGCTGTTTTTT.

The CDR3 sequence: CASSLQGYEQYF. In DNA form, the CDR3 reads TGTGCCAGCAGCTTACAGGGTTACGAGCAGTACTTC. The rearrangement links TRBV12-1 to TRBJ2-7; the listed D gene, TRBD1, was not tested against the DNA. TRBV12-1 is deemed a pseudogene. This CDR3 spans 12 amino acids.

The chain joins TRBV7-8 to TRBJ1-5; 11 bases are shared with TRBD1. This CDR3 is 17 amino acids long. Germline lookup yields CDR1 SGHVS and CDR2 FQNEAQ. V lost 1 base to trimming and J lost 4 bases; unmatched junction nucleotides: 6. CDR3 DNA: TGTGCCAGCAGCTTAGAGTACCGGGACAGGGGGAATCAGCCCCAGCATTTT. Its protein product is CASSLEYRDRGNQPQHF.

The chain uses TRBV28 and TRBJ1-1; D remains ambiguous. The CDR3 covers 15 residues. Trimming removed 1 base from V and 5 bases from J, with 14 bases in between. CDR1 is MDHEN, CDR2 SYDVKM, per germline. The CDR3 region is CASSLFGGWRTEAFF. The CDR3 DNA sequence: TGTGCCAGCAGTTTATTTGGCGGGTGGAGGACTGAAGCTTTCTTT.

V usage is TRBV11-3 and J usage is TRBJ2-1; 10 nucleotides line up with TRBD2. The CDR3 has 18 amino acids. V trimming: 1 base; J trimming: 0 bases; junction bases outside the gene matches: 6. Looked up from germline, CDR1 is SGHNT and CDR2 is YENEEA. The chain's CDR3 is CASSLALAGASSYNEQFF. As DNA, the CDR3 is TGTGCCAGCAGCTTAGCGCTAGCGGGGGCTAGCTCCTACAATGAGCAGTTCTTC.

Concerning this clone: The same CDR3 also results from other DNA sequences found in this sample. V is TRBV2 and J is TRBJ1-6, with D unresolved. V gave up 9 bases and J gave up 10 bases, with 10 bases separating them. The CDR3 contains 11 residues. CDR1 and CDR2 (germline): SNHLY, FYNNEI. The CDR3 DNA sequence: TGTGCCAGTTCAGAGCGCTCACCCCTCCACTTT. This codes for CASSERSPLHF.

In DNA form, the CDR3 reads TGCGCCAGCAGCCAAGATCGGACAGGGAAAGGGTCACCCCTCCACTTT. The encoded protein is CASSQDRTGKGSPLHF. This chain connects TRBV4-1 to TRBJ1-6; 8 bases align to TRBD1. The trim removed 0 bases at V and 10 bases at J, leaving 8 bases unmatched. Germline CDR1 is MGHRA and CDR2 is YSYEKL. The CDR3 is made up of 16 amino acids.

The chain combines TRBV6-4 with TRBJ2-2, with D perhaps matching TRBD1 (6 bases). The CDR3 sequence is 16 residues long. V was trimmed by 5 bases and J by 1 base, leaving 14 bases between them. Germline V gene data show CDR1 as MRHNA and CDR2 as SNTAGT. As DNA, the CDR3 is TGTGCCAGCAGTCAACAGGGCTCGGTGAACACCGGGGAGCTGTTTTTT. Its translation: CASSQQGSVNTGELFF.

The chain links TRBV11-2 to TRBJ1-2, with 8 bases matching TRBD1. Germline-derived CDR1 and CDR2 are SGHAT and FQNNGV. The CDR3 sequence is 15 residues long. With 5 bases clipped from V and 4 bases from J, the junction kept 9 bases outside the gene matches. CDR3 in amino acids: CASSPRQGTFYGYTF. CDR3 sequence (DNA): TGTGCCAGCAGCCCCAGACAGGGGACGTTCTATGGCTACACCTTC. Full variable domain (remainder filled in from reference TRBV11-2 and TRBJ1-2): EAGVAQSPRYKIIEKRQSVAFWCNPISGHATLYWYQQILGQGPKLLIQFQNNGVVDDSQLPKDRFSAERLKGVDSTLKIQPAKLEDSAVYLCASSPRQGTFYGYTFGSGTRLTVV.

The chain links TRBV2 to TRBJ2-3, with 9 bases that match TRBD2. With 1 base clipped from V and 6 bases from J, the junction kept 8 bases outside the gene matches. The germline V gene encodes CDR1 SNHLY and CDR2 FYNNEI. The length of the CDR3 is 16 residues. CDR3 amino acids: CASSEGGGANTDTQYF. CDR3 DNA: TGTGCCAGCAGTGAAGGCGGGGGGGCAAACACGGATACGCAGTATTTT.

The CDR3 DNA reads TGTGCCAGCAGCCGGTTCGGGGAGGCAACTGAAGCTTTCTTT. Amino acids: CASSRFGEATEAFF. The V and J genes are TRBV3-1 (or the pseudogene TRBV3-2) and TRBJ1-1; unclear D gene. CDR1 and CDR2 (germline): LGHDT, YNNKEL (reference sequence). Deletions cut 4 bases from V and 5 bases from J, with 14 bases between. The CDR3 is made up of 14 amino acids.

The CDR3 region is CASSLVVSGEQYF. The CDR3 bases are TGTGCCAGCAGCTTAGTTGTTAGCGGCGAGCAGTACTTC. The genes are TRBV11-2 and TRBJ2-7; a possible D gene is TRBD2 (6 bases). The germline V gene has CDR1 SGHAT and CDR2 FQNNGV. This CDR3 has 13 residues. V lost 1 base, J lost 6 bases, and 10 bases lay in between.

This chain links TRBV3-1 (or the pseudogene TRBV3-2) with TRBJ2-7, with 10 bases matching TRBD1. Looked up from germline, CDR1 is LGHDT and CDR2 is YNNKEL (reference sequence). The CDR3 covers 17 residues. Losses at the gene ends were 1 base for V and 2 bases for J; bases not matched to a gene: 8. This chain's CDR3 is CASSQVSYGTGAYEQYF. DNA for the CDR3: TGTGCCAGCAGCCAAGTTAGTTATGGGACAGGGGCCTACGAGCAGTACTTC.

The chain employs TRBV9 and TRBJ2-5; 9 bases align to TRBD2. CDR3 length equals 15 residues. Germline CDR1 reads SGDLS; CDR2 reads YYNGEE. V was clipped by 0 bases and J by 4 bases; unmatched bases: 4. The CDR3 DNA sequence: TGTGCCAGCAGCGTAGATCGCGGGGGGGGAGAGACCCAGTACTTC. Translated, it gives CASSVDRGGGETQYF.

The chain has TRBV5-4 and TRBJ1-2, with D perhaps matching TRBD1 (6 bases). Trimming left V 4 bases short and J 8 bases short, with 15 bases between. Germline V gene sequence: CDR1 SGHNT, CDR2 YYREEE (reference sequence). The CDR3 runs 13 residues. The CDR3 sequence is CASSQAGDHGYTF. In nucleotides, the CDR3 is TGTGCCAGCAGCCAAGCAGGGGATCACGGCTACACCTTC.

The chain carries TRBV5-4 and TRBJ2-7; unclear D gene. Trimming took 0 bases from V and 3 from J, leaving 13 bases between them. Germline V gene data show CDR1 as SGHNT and CDR2 as YYREEE (reference sequence). This CDR3 has 15 amino acids. In nucleotides, the CDR3 is TGTGCCAGCAGCTTGGCTCCAGGTCCTGACTACGAGCAGTACTTC. Amino acids: CASSLAPGPDYEQYF.